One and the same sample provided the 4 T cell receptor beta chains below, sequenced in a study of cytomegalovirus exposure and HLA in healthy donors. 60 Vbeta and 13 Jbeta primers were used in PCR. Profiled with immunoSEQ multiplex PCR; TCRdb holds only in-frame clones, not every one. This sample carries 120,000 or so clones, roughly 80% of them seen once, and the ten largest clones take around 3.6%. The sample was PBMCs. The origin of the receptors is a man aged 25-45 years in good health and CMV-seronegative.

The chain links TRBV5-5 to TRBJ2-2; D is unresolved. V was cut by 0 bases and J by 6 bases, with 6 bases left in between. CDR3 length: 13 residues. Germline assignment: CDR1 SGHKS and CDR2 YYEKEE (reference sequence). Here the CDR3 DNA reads TGTGCCAGCAGCTTGGATCCAGCCGGGGAGCTGTTTTTT. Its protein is CASSLDPAGELFF. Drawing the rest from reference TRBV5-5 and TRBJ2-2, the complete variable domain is DAGVTQSPTHLIKTRGQQVTLRCSPISGHKSVSWYQQVLGQGPQFIFQYYEKEERGRGNFPDRFSARQFPNYSSELNVNALLLGDSALYLCASSLDPAGELFFGEGSRLTVL.

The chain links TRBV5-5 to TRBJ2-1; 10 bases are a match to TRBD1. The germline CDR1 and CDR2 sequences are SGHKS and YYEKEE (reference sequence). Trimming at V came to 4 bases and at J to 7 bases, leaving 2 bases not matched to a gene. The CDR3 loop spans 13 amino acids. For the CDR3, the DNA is TGTGCCAGCAGCCCGGGACAGGGGAATGAGCAGTTCTTC. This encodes CASSPGQGNEQFF.

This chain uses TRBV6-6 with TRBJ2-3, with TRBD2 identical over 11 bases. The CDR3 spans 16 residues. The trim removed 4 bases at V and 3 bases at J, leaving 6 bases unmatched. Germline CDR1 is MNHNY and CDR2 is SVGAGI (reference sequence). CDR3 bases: TGTGCCAGCAGTTTGACTAGCGGGGAGTCGACAGATACGCAGTATTTT. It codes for CASSLTSGESTDTQYF.

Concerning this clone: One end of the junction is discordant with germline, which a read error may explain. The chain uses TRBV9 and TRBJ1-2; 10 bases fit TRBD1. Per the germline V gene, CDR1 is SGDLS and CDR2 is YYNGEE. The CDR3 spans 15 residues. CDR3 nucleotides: TGTGCCAGCAGTGTAGGGGGACAGGGGATGGGAGGCTACACCTTC. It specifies CASSVGGQGMGGYTF.